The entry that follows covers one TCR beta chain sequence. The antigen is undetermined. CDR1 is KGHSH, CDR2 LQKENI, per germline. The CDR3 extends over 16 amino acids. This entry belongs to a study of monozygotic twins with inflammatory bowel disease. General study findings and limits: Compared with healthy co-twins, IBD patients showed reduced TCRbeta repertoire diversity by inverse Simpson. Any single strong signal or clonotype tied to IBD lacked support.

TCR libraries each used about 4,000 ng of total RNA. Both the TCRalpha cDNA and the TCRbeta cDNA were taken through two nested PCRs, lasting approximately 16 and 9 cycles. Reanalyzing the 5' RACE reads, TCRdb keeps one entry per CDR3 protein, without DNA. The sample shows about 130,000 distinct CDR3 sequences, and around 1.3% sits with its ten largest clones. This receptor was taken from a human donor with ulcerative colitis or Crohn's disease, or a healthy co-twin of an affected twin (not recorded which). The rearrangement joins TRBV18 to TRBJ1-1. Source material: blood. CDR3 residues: CASSPPGTGAEAEAFF.